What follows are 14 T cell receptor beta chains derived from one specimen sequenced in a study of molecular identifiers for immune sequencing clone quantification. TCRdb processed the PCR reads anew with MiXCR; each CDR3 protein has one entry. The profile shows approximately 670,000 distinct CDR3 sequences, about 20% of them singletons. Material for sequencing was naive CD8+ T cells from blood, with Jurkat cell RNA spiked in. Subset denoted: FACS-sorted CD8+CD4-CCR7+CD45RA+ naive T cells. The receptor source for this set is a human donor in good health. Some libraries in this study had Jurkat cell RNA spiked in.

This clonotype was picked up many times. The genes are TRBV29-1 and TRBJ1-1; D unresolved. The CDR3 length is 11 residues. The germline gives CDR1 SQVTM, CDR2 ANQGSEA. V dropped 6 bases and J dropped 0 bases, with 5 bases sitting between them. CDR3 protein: CSVAVNTEAFF. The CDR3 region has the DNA TGCAGCGTGGCAGTGAACACTGAAGCTTTCTTT.

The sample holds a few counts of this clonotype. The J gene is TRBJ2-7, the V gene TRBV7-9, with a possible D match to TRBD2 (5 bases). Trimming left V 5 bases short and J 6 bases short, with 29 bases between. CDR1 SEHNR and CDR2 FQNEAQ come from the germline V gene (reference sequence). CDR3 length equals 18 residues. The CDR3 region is CASSQAGEPMATGPEQYF. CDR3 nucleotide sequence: TGTGCCAGCAGCCAGGCCGGGGAGCCCATGGCTACCGGCCCCGAGCAGTACTTC.

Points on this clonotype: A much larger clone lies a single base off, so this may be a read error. The CDR3 loop reads CASSIGTTYEQFF. Written as DNA, the CDR3 is TGTGCCAGTAGTATTGGGACTACCTACGAGCAGTTCTTC. J is TRBJ2-1 and V is TRBV19; 7 positions agree with TRBD2. The CDR3 sequence is 13 residues long. Per germline, CDR1 LNHDA and CDR2 SQIVND (reference sequence). V shed 3 bases and J 10 bases; nucleotides not matched to a gene: 6.

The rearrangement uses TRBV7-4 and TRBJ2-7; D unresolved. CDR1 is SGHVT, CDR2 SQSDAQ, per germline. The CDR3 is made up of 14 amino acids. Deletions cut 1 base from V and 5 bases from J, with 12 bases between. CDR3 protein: CASSLGQVPNEQYF. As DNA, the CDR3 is TGTGCCAGCAGCTTAGGACAAGTCCCCAACGAGCAGTACTTC.

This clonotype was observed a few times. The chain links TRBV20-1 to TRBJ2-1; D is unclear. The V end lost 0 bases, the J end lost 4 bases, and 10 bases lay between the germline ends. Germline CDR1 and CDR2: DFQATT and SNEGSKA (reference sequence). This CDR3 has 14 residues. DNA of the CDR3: TGCAGTGCTAGAGATCAAGGCCGTTACAATGAGCAGTTCTTC. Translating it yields CSARDQGRYNEQFF.

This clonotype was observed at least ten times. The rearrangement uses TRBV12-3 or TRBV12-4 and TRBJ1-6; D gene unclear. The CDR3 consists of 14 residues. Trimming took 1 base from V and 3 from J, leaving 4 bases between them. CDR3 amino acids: CASSLGGYNSPLHF. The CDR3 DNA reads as TGTGCCAGCAGTTTAGGGGGCTATAATTCACCCCTCCACTTT.

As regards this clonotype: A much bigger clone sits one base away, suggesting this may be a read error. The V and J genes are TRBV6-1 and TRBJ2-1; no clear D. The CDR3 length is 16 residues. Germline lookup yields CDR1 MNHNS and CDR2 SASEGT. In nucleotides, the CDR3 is TGTGCCAGCAGTGAAACAACAGATAGCTCCTGCAATGAGCAGTTCTTC. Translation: CASSETTDSSCNEQFF.

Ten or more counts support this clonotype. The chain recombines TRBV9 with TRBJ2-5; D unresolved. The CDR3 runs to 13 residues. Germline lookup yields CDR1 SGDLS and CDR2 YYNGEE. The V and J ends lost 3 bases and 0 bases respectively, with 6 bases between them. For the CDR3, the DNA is TGTGCCAGCAGCGGGACGAACCAAGAGACCCAGTACTTC. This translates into CASSGTNQETQYF.

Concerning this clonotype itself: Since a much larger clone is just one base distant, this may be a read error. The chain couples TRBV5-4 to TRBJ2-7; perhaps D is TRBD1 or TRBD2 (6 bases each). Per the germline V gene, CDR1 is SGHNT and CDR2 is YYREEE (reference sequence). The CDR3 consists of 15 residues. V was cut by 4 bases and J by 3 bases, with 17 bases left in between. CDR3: CASSVFGGSGYEQYF. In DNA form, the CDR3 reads TGTGCCAGCAGCGTGTTCGGGGGCTCGGGCTACGAGCAGTACTTC. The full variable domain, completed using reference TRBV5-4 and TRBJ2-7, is ETGVTQSPTHLIKTRGQQVTLRCSSQSGHNTVSWYQQALGQGPQFIFQYYREEENGRGNFPPRFSGLQFPNYSSELNVNALELDDSALYLCASSVFGGSGYEQYFGPGTRLTVT.

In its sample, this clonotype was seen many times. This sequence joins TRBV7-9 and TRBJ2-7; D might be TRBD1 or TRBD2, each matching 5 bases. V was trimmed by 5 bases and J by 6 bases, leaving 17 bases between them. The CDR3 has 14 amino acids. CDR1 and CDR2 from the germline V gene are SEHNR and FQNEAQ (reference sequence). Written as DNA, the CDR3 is TGTGCCAGCAGCCCACCCAATACCGGGGCCGAGCAGTACTTC. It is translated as CASSPPNTGAEQYF.

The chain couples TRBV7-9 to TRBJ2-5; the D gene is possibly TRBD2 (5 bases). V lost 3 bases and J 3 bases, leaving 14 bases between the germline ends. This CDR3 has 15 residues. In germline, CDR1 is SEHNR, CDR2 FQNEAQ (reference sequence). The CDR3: CASSLWSSGEETQYF. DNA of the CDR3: TGTGCCAGCAGCTTGTGGTCCAGCGGTGAAGAGACCCAGTACTTC. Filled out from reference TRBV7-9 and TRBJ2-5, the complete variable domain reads DTGVSQNPRHKITKRGQNVTFRCDPISEHNRLYWYRQTLGQGPEFLTYFQNEAQLEKSRLLSDRFSAERPKGSFSTLEIQRTEQGDSAMYLCASSLWSSGEETQYFGPGTRLLVL.

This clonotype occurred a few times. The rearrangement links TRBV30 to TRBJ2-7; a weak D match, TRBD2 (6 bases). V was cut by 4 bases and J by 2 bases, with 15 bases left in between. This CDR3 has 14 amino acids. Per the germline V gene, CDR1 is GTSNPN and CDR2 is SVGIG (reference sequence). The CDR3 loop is CAWIPGGAPYEQYF. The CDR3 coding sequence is TGTGCCTGGATTCCGGGCGGGGCCCCCTACGAGCAGTACTTC.

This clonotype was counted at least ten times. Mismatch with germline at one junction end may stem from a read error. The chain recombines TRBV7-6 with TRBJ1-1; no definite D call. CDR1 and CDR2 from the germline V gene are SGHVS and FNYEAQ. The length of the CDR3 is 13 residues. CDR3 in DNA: TGCGCCAGCAGCTTAGATCTGAACACTGAAGCTTTCTTT. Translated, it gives CASSLDLNTEAFF.

CDR3 nucleotides: TGTGCCAGCAGCTCCTCTAGCGGGCACGAGCAGTACTTC. This translates into CASSSSSGHEQYF. The chain uses TRBV7-6 and TRBJ2-7, with 8 bases fitting TRBD2. The V gene end was trimmed by 4 bases and the J gene end by 5 bases; junction bases not matched to a gene: 4. The germline CDR1 and CDR2 sequences are SGHVS and FNYEAQ. The CDR3 is 13 residues long. Looking up the rest from reference TRBV7-6 and TRBJ2-7 gives the full variable domain: GAGVSQSPRYKVTKRGQDVALRCDPISGHVSLYWYRQALGQGPEFLTYFNYEAQQDKSGLPNDRFSAERPEGSISTLTIQRTEQRDSAMYRCASSSSSGHEQYFGPGTRLTVT.